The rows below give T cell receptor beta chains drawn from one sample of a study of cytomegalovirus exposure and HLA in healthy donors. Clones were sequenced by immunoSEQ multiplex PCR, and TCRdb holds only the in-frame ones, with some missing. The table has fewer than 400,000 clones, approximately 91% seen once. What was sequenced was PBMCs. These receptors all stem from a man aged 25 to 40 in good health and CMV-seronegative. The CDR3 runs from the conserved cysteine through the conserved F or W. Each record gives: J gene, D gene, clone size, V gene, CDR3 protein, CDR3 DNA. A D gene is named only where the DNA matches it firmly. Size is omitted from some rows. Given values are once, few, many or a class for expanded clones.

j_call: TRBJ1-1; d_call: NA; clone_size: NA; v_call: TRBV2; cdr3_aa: CASRGRVDEAFF; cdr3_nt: TGTGCCAGCCGAGGGAGGGTGGATGAAGCTTTCTTT
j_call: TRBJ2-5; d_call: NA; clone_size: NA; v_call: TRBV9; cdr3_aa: CASSPGLETQYF; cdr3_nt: TGTGCCAGCAGCCCAGGGTTAGAGACCCAGTACTTC
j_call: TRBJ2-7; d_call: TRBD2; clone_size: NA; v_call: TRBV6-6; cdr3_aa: CASNGGVTWEQYF; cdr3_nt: TGTGCCAGCAACGGGGGGGTGACCTGGGAGCAGTACTTC
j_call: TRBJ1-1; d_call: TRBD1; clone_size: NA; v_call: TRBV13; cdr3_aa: CASSGRQGLGAFF; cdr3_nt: TGTGCCAGCAGCGGACGACAGGGACTCGGAGCTTTCTTT
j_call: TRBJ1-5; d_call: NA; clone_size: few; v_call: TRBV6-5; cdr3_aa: CASSYSNYGSWHF; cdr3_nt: TGTGCCAGCAGTTACTCGAACTATGGAAGTTGGCATTTT
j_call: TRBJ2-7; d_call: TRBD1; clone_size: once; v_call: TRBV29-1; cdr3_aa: CSVVWFRDSSYEQYF; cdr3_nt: TGCAGCGTTGTATGGTTCCGGGACAGCTCCTACGAGCAGTACTTC
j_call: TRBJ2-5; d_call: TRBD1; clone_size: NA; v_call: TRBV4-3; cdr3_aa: CASSQDPQGIEETQYF; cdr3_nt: TGCGCCAGCAGCCAAGACCCACAGGGGATAGAAGAGACCCAGTACTTC
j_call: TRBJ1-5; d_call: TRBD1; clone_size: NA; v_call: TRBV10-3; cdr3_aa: CAIGTGQGNQPQHF; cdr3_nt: TGTGCCATCGGGACAGGTCAGGGCAATCAGCCCCAGCATTTT
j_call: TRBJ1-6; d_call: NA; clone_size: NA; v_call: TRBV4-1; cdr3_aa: CASSQQDRENSPLHF; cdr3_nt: TGCGCCAGCAGCCAGCAAGACAGAGAAAATTCACCCCTCCACTTT
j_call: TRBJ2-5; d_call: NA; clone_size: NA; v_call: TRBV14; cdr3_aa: CASSVTGMGTQYF; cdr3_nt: TGTGCCAGCAGCGTTACAGGGATGGGGACCCAGTACTTC
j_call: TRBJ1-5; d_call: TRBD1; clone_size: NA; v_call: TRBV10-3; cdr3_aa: CAISEPGTGGQPQHF; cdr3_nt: TGTGCCATCAGTGAACCTGGGACAGGGGGTCAGCCCCAGCATTTT
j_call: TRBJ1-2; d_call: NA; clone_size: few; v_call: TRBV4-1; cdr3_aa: CASSQYFRDNYGYTF; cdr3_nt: TGCGCCAGCAGCCAATACTTCCGGGATAACTATGGCTACACCTTC
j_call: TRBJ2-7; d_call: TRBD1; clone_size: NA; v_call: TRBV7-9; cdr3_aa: CASSSPDRSYEQYF; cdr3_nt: TGTGCCAGCAGCTCCCCGGACAGGAGCTACGAGCAGTACTTC
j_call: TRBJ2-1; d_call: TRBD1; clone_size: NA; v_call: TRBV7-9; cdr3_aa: CASSSGTGGGYEQFF; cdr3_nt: TGTGCCAGCAGTTCCGGGACAGGGGGTGGTTATGAGCAGTTCTTC
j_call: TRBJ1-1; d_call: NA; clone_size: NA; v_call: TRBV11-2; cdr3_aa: CASSLGLGQGGHNTEAFF; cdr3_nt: TGTGCCAGCAGCTTAGGATTGGGGCAGGGAGGACATAACACTGAAGCTTTCTTT
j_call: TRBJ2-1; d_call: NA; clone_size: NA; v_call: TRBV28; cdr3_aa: CASSSGAEYNEQFF; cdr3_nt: TGTGCCAGCAGTTCAGGGGCGGAATACAATGAGCAGTTCTTC
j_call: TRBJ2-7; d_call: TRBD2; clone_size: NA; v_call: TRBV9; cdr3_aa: CASSPSFSGGTYEQYF; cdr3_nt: TGTGCCAGCAGCCCATCCTTTAGCGGGGGGACCTACGAGCAGTACTTC